This T cell receptor (beta chain) was captured by sequencing in a study of T-cell memory formation after mild COVID-19. About the study: Largely donor-specific TCR clusters were found.

This clonotype was seen a few times. One entry per CDR3 protein results from TCRdb running MiXCR on the 5' RACE reads. In the table there are 470,000 or so distinct CDR3 sequences, 15% to 20% of which are singletons. Germline V gives CDR1 SGHTA, CDR2 FQGTGA. Trimming left V 5 bases short and J 1 base short, with 11 bases between. The CDR3 has 14 amino acids. This TCR was sampled from an adult woman who had mild COVID-19 (a few samples of this study predate the infection). Cell type and time point are not known. Sequencing was done on a sample of PBMCs or a T cell subset sorted from them (not recorded which). This sequence joins TRBV7-3 and TRBJ1-1, with D possibly being TRBD1 (5 bases). The CDR3 region has the DNA TGTGCCAGCAGCCCAGGGATGGGGAACACTGAAGCTTTCTTT. This translates into CASSPGMGNTEAFF.